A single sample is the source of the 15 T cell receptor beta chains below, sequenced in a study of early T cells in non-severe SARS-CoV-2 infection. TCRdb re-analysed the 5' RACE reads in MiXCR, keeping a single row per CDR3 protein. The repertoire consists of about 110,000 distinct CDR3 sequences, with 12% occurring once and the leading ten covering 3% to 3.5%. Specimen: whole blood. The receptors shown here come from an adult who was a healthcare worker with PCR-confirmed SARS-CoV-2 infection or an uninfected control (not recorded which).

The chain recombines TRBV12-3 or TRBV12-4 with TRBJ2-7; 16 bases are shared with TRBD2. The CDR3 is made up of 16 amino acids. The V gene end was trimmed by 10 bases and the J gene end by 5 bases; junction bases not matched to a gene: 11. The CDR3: CATHGTSGRVPDEQYF. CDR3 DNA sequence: TGTGCCACTCATGGGACTAGCGGGAGGGTACCCGACGAGCAGTACTTC.

The CDR3 spells CASSFGLAGAYNEQFF. CDR3 bases: TGCGCCAGCAGCTTCGGACTAGCGGGAGCCTACAATGAGCAGTTCTTC. This chain uses TRBV5-1 with TRBJ2-1; 13 nucleotides align to TRBD2. Losses at the gene ends were 2 bases for V and 2 bases for J; bases not matched to a gene: 1. Germline V CDR1 and CDR2: SGHRS, YFSETQ. The CDR3 totals 16 residues. The full variable domain, in which reference TRBV5-1 and TRBJ2-1 provide the parts outside the CDR3, is KAGVTQTPRYLIKTRGQQVTLSCSPISGHRSVSWYQQTPGQGLQFLFEYFSETQRNKGNFPGRFSGRQFSNSRSEMNVSTLELGDSALYLCASSFGLAGAYNEQFFGPGTRLTVL.

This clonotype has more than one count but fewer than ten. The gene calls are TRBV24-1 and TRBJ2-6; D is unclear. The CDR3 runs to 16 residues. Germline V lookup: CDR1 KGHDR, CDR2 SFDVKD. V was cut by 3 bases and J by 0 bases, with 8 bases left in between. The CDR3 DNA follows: TGTGCCACCAGTGATCCCGGAACCTCTGGGGCCAACGTCCTGACTTTC. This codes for CATSDPGTSGANVLTF.

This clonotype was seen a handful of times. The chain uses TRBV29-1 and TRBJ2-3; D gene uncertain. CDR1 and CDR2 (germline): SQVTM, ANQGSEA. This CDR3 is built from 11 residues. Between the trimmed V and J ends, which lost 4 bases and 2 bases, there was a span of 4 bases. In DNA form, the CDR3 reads TGCAGCGTTGGCTCCACAGATACGCAGTATTTT. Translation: CSVGSTDTQYF.

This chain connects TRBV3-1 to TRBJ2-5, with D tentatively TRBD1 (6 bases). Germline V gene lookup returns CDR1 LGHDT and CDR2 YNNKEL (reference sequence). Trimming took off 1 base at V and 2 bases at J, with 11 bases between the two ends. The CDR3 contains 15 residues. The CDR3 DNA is TGTGCCAGCAGCCAAGCTCGGACAGAACAAGAGACCCAGTACTTC. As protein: CASSQARTEQETQYF.

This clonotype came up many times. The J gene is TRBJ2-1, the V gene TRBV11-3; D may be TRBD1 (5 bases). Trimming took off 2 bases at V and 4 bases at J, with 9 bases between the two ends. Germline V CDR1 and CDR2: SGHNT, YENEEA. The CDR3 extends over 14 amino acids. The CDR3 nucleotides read TGTGCCAGCAGCTTACAGGGCTTATACAATGAGCAGTTCTTC. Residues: CASSLQGLYNEQFF.

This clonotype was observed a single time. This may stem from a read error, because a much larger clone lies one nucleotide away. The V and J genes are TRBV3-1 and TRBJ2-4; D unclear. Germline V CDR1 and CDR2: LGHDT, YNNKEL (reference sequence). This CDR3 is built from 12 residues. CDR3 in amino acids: CTSSQVRYIQYF. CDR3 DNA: TGTACCAGCAGCCAAGTCCGCTACATTCAGTACTTC.

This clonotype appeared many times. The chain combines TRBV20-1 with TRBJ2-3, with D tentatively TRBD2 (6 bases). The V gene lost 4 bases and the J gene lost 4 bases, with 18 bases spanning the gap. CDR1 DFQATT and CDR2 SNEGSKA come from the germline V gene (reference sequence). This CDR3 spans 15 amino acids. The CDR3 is CSAMKGRGRADTQYF. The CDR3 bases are TGCAGTGCTATGAAAGGGCGGGGCCGAGCAGATACGCAGTATTTT.

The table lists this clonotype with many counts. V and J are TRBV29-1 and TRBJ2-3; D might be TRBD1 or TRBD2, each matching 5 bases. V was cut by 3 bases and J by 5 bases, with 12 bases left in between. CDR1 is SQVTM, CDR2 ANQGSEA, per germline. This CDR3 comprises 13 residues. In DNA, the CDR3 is TGCAGCGTTGATGGACTGAGGGGAGATACGCAGTATTTT. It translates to CSVDGLRGDTQYF.

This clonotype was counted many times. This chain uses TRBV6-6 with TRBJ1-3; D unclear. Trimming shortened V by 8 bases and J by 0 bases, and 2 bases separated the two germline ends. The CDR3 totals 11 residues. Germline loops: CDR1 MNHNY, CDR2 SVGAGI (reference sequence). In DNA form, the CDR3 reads TGTGCCAGCGACTCTGGAAACACCATATATTTT. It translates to CASDSGNTIYF.

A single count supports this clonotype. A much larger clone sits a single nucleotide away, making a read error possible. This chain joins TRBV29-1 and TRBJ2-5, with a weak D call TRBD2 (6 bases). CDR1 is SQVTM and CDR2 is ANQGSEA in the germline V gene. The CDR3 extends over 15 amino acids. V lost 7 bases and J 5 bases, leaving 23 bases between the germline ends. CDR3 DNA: TGCAGCGCTCTTAACTCCTCGTTAGGAGGGGAGACCCAGTACTTC. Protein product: CSALNSSLGGETQYF.

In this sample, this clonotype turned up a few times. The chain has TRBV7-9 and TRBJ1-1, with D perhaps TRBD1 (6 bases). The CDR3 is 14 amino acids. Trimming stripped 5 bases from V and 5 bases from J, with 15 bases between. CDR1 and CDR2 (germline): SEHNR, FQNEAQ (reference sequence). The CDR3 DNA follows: TGTGCCAGCAGCGTACAGGGAAGACGAACTGAAGCTTTCTTT. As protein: CASSVQGRRTEAFF.

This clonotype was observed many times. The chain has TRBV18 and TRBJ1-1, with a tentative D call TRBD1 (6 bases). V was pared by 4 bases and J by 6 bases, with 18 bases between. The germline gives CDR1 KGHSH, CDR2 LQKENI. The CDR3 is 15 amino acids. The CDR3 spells CASSLNRGGLAEAFF. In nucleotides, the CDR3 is TGTGCCAGCTCACTTAATCGAGGGGGGCTCGCTGAAGCTTTCTTT.

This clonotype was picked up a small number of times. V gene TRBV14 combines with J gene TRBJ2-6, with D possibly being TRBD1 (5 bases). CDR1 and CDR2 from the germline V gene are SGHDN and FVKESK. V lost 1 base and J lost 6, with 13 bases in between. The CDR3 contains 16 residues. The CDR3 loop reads CASSQVKQVPANVLTF. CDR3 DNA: TGTGCCAGCAGCCAAGTCAAACAGGTGCCGGCCAACGTCCTGACTTTC.

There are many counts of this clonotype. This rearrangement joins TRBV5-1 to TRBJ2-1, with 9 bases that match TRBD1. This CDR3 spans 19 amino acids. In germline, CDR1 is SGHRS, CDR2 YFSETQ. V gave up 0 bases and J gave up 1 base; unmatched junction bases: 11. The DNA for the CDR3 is TGCGCCAGCAGCTTGGGAGGACAGGGGTTTTTGACATCCTACAATGAGCAGTTCTTC. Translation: CASSLGGQGFLTSYNEQFF.